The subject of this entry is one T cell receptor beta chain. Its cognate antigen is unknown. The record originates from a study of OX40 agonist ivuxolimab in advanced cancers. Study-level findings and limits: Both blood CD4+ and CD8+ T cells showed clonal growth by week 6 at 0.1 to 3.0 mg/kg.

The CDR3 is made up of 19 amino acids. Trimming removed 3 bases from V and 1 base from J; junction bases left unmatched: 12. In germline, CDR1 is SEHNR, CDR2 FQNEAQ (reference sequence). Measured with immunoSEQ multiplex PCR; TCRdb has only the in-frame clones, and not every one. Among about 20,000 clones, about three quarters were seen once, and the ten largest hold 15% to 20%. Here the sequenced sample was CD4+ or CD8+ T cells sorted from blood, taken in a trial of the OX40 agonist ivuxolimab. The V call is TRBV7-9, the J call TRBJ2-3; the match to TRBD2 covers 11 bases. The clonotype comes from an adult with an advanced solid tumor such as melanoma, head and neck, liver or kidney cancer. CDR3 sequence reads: CASSLGPSGRSMGTDTQYF. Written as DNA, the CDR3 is TGTGCCAGCAGCTTGGGACCTAGCGGGAGGTCGATGGGCACAGATACGCAGTATTTT.